Included here is one T cell receptor (beta chain) sequence, with context. The germline V gene encodes CDR1 KGHDR and CDR2 SFDVKD. This CDR3 has 13 residues. The data originate from a study of blood T cell repertoires in COVID-19. TCRdb keeps only in-frame clones here, not all; method: immunoSEQ multiplex PCR. The repertoire holds roughly 120,000 clones, with roughly 92% as singletons. Material: peripheral blood. The TCR comes from a man aged 45-65 years with COVID-19, enrolled during active disease. The V call is TRBV24-1, the J call TRBJ2-3, with unresolved D. CDR3 in DNA: TGTGCACGACTCGGTGCTAGCACAGATACGCAGTATTTT. Translated, it gives CARLGASTDTQYF.